This TCR beta chain was identified in a study of STAT5B mutations in CD4+ large granular lymphocyte leukemia (dated by TCRdb to 2022 to 2024). Background for the entire study: Among the healthy controls, the CDR3 'QG' motif was associated with a particular HLA allele. The TCRbeta repertoires of CD4+ T-cell large granular lymphocyte leukemia patients were compared with the TCRbeta repertoires of healthy blood donors. Flow cytometry performed on FACSCanto II or FACSVerse showed that the purified fractions had more than 95% purity among lymphocytes.

Notes on this clone: What this receptor recognizes is not known. No much larger clonotype is one base removed from it; base qualities were not supplied.

The immunoSEQ assay at survey resolution was used to sequence TCRbeta rearrangements from genomic DNA. In the original analysis: A lowest detectable productive clonotype frequency of 2.59 x 10-5 was observed in the TCR sequencing data. Only productive TCRbeta rearrangements, meaning sequences that were complete and in-frame, were kept for the analyses. The clonality of each sample was calculated as Simpson clonality in the immunoSEQ Analyzer version 3.0. Clones were binned by frequency as very rare, small, medium, large (1-20%) or hyperexpanded (>20%). Generation probabilities were estimated with OLGA 1.2.3, V-gene circos plots were made with VDJtools, specificities were searched in VDJdb, and CDR3 motifs were identified with GLIPH. This is the immuneACCESS table as TCRdb keeps it, with only in-frame sequences that have V and J called. A part of the clones is gone; compared with another copy, unresolved V genes explain less than half, and the rest is unexplained. V and J calls and clone size are copied from that table; D and trimming were computed from the DNA. The sample table shows about 32,000 clones, and about 70% are seen once. Jointly, the top ten make up less than 2.5% of the sample.

V lost 5 bases and J lost 2 bases; the stretch between them is 9 bases long. From its cysteine to its phenylalanine, the CDR3 spans 14 amino acids. Of all the DNA, just the CDR3 is kept, 42 bases in frame from base 1. From the germline V gene, CDR1 is SGHTA and CDR2 is FQGNSA. Healthy controls were some 35 blood donors whose buffy coats came from the Finnish Red Cross blood service. All TCR-sequenced material derived from peripheral blood: patient blood samples and healthy donor buffy coats. Peripheral blood mononuclear cells were isolated by Ficoll-Hypaque gradient centrifugation. For the healthy controls, CD4+ cells were obtained from buffy coats by magnetic purification. The Gentra Puregene Cell and Tissue kit was used to extract genomic DNA, and a Qubit 2.0 fluorometer was used to measure the amount of genomic DNA. Overall study outcomes, separate from this receptor: Each patient's main leukemic clonotypes were private, but more than 20% of these clonotypes showed up at low frequency in the non-leukemic repertoires of other patients. CD4-sorted patient repertoires appeared more clonal than healthy CD4+ repertoires, and this difference persisted after removing the putative leukemic clones. TRBV06-family usage was enriched among the top patient clones (8/27) compared with healthy controls (2/35). Data were not HLA-matched; higher clonality in CD4+ versus CD8+ T-LGLL could reflect the relatively small sample size.

The source is a human donor in good health. The sequence joins TRBV7-2 to TRBJ1-4; no D segment can be confidently identified. Specimen: CD4+ T cells from blood buffy coats. Here is the DNA: TGTGCCAGCAGCCCACCTAATACTAATGAAAAACTGTTTTTT. Its product reads: CASSPPNTNEKLFF. Beyond the CDR3, the reference TRBV7-2 and TRBJ1-4 genes provide the residues; the full variable domain reads: GAGVSQSPSNKVTEKGKDVELRCDPISGHTALYWYRQSLGQGLEFLIYFQGNSAPDKSGLPSDRFSAERTGGSVSTLTIQRTQQEDSAVYLCASSPPNTNEKLFFGSGTQLSVL.